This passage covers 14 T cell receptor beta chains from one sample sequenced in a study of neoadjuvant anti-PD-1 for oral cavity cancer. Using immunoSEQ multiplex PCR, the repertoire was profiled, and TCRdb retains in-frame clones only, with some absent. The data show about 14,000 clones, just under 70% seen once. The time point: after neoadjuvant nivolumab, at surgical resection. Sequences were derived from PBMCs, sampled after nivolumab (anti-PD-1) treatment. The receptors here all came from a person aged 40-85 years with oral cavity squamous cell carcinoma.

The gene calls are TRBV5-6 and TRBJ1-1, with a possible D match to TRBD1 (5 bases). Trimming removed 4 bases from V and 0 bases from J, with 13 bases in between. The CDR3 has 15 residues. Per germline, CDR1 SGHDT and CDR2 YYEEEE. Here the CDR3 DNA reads TGTGCCAGCAGCCAGGGAATCCAGATGAACACTGAAGCTTTCTTT. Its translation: CASSQGIQMNTEAFF.

DNA for the CDR3: TGCGCCAGCTCCGACCGGTTCACCGGGGAGCTGTTTTTT. As protein: CASSDRFTGELFF. The J gene is TRBJ2-2, the V gene TRBV10-1; unclear D gene. Trimming cost V 8 bases and J 4 bases, with 11 bases left between them. Per the germline V gene, CDR1 is WNHNN and CDR2 is SYGVQD (reference sequence). This CDR3 spans 13 amino acids.

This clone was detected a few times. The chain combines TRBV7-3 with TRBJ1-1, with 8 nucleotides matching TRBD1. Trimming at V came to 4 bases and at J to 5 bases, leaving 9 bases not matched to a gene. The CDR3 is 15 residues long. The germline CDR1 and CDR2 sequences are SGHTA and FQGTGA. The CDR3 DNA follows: TGTGCCAGCAGCTCCCGGACAGGGATACTGACTGAAGCTTTCTTT. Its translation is CASSSRTGILTEAFF.

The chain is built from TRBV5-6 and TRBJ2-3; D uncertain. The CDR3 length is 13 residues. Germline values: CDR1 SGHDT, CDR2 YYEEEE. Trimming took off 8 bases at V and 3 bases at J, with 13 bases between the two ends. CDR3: CASTFGLTDTQYF. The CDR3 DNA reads TGTGCCAGTACCTTTGGGTTGACAGATACGCAGTATTTT.

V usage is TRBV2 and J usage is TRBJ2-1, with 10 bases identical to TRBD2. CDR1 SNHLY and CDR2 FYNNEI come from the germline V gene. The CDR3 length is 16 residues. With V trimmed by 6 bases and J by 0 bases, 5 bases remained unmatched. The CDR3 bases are TGTGCCAGCAGGAGAGGACTAGCGGACTCCTACAATGAGCAGTTCTTC. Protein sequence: CASRRGLADSYNEQFF.

Here the CDR3 reads CASSVRTSSEQFF. CDR3 nucleotides: TGCGCCAGCAGTGTTCGGACTAGCAGTGAGCAGTTCTTC. The V gene is TRBV10-1, the J gene TRBJ2-1, with 8 nucleotides matching TRBD2. The CDR3 is 13 residues long. Germline V lookup: CDR1 WNHNN, CDR2 SYGVQD (reference sequence). V lost 4 bases and J lost 9; bases outside the gene matches: 5.

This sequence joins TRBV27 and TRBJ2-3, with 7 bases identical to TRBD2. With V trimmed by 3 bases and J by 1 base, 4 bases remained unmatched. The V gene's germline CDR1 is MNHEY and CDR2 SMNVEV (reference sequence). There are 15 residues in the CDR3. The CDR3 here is CASSLTSSGTDTQYF. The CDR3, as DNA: TGTGCCAGCAGTTTGACTAGCTCGGGCACAGATACGCAGTATTTT.

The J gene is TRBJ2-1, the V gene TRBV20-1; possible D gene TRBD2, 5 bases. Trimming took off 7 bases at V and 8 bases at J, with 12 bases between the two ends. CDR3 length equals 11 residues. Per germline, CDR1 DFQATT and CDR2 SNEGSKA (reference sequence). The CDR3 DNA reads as TGCAGTGGGGGTGGAGGCGATGAGCAGTTCTTC. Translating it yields CSGGGGDEQFF.

CDR3 in amino acids: CASSVVPGSLYEQYF. The CDR3 DNA follows: TGTGCCAGCAGCGTAGTCCCGGGAAGCCTCTACGAGCAGTACTTC. The V and J genes are TRBV9 and TRBJ2-7, with D possibly TRBD2 on 5 matching bases. CDR1 is SGDLS and CDR2 is YYNGEE in the germline V gene. The CDR3 loop spans 15 amino acids. Trimming removed 0 bases at V and 3 bases at J, with 13 bases between.

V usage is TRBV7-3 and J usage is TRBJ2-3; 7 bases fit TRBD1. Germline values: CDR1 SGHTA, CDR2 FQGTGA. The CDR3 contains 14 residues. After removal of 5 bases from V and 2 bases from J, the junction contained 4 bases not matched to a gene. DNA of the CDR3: TGTGCCAGCAGCACCGGGACAGACACAGATACGCAGTATTTT. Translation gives CASSTGTDTDTQYF.

DNA of the CDR3: TGTGCCAGCAGCTCGACGGGACTTTCGTCCTACGAGCAGTACTTC. This sequence encodes CASSSTGLSSYEQYF. The chain has TRBV13 and TRBJ2-7; the D gene is possibly TRBD2 (6 bases). Germline V CDR1 and CDR2: PRHDT, FYEKMQ (reference sequence). The germline V and J ends were trimmed by 4 bases and 1 base, with 14 bases remaining between them. This CDR3 is 15 amino acids long.

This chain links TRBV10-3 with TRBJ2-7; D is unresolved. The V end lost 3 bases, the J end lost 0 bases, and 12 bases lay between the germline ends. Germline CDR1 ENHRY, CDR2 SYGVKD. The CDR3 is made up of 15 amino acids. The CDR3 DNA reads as TGTGCCATCAGTGAAAGGACGGCTAGCTCCTACGAGCAGTACTTC. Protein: CAISERTASSYEQYF.

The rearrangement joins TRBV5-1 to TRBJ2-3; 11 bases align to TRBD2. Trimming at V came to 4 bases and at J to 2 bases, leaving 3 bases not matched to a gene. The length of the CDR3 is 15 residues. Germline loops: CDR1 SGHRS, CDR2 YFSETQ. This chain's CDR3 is CASSPGLADTDTQYF. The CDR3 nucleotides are TGCGCCAGCAGCCCGGGACTAGCGGACACAGATACGCAGTATTTT.

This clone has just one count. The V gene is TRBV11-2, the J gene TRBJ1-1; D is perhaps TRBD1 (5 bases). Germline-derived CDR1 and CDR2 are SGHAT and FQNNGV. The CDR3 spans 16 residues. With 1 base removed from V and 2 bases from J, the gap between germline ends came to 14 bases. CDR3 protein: CASSLGEGRTNTEAFF. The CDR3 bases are TGTGCCAGCAGCTTAGGGGAGGGGAGAACAAACACTGAAGCTTTCTTT.